The rows below give T cell receptor beta chains drawn from one sample of a study of shared T cell receptors in the human thymus. TCRdb's table, derived via immunoSEQ multiplex PCR, lists solely in-frame clones and lacks some. The data show approximately 580,000 clones, roughly 74% seen once. These data were likewise used in another study, on human thymus T cells.

Input material: thymocytes. These receptors originate from a boy under two years old with a congenital heart defect. Both conserved end residues are part of each CDR3. D genes are given only for firm matches. Some rows have no size entry. The others give once, few or many, or a class for an expanded clone.

TRBJ2-7 | . | TRBV27 | 16 | . | TGTGCCAGCAGTCCCACTGGACAACCGAGCTCCTACGAGCAGTACTTC | CASSPTGQPSSYEQYF
TRBJ2-7 | . | TRBV27 | 18 | . | TGTGCCAGCAGTTTACGTTTTGGGGCCCGGGACACCCACTACGAGCAGTACTTC | CASSLRFGARDTHYEQYF
TRBJ2-2 | TRBD2 | TRBV4-2 | 18 | . | TGTGCCAGCAGCCAAGAACTAGCGGGAGTAGGGAACACCGGGGAGCTGTTTTTT | CASSQELAGVGNTGELFF
TRBJ2-1 | . | TRBV5-4 | 17 | . | TGTGCCAGCAGCACGCAACCTCTTCCAGGCTCCTACAATGAGCAGTTCTTC | CASSTQPLPGSYNEQFF
TRBJ2-2 | TRBD2 | TRBV4-3 | 20 | . | TGCGCCAGCAGCCAAGATCGAGACGGGTGGGCGGGAGAGGGAACCGGGGAGCTGTTTTTT | CASSQDRDGWAGEGTGELFF
TRBJ2-1 | TRBD2 | TRBV30 | 18 | . | TGTGCCTGGAGGTCGGCTAGCGGGAGGAGAGTTACTTACAATGAGCAGTTCTTC | CAWRSASGRRVTYNEQFF
TRBJ2-7 | . | TRBV10-2 | 16 | . | TGCGCCAGCAGTGAAAAGGTTCAACAGGGCGGTTTCGAGCAGTACTTC | CASSEKVQQGGFEQYF
TRBJ2-5 | TRBD2 | TRBV6-1 | 16 | . | TGTGCCAGCAGTGAATTTAGGGGAGGGTACCAAGAGACCCAGTACTTC | CASSEFRGGYQETQYF
TRBJ1-5 | TRBD1 | TRBV19 | 15 | . | TGTGCCAGTAGCCTCGGACAGGGAACTGTGCAGCCCCAGCATTTT | CASSLGQGTVQPQHF
TRBJ2-1 | . | TRBV25-1 | 11 | . | TGTGCCAGCAGGACACACAATGAGCAGTTCTTC | CASRTHNEQFF
TRBJ2-5 | TRBD2 | TRBV4-3 | 14 | . | TGCGCCAGCAGCCAGTCTAGCGGGCAAGAGACCCAGTACTTC | CASSQSSGQETQYF
TRBJ2-1 | TRBD2 | TRBV27 | 18 | . | TGTGCCAGCGGGTCCGGGACTAGCGGGAGGGCCTGGTGGAATGAGCAGTTCTTC | CASGSGTSGRAWWNEQFF
TRBJ2-7 | TRBD2 | TRBV11-2 | 16 | . | TGTGCCAGCAGCCCTAGGGTAGCGGGAGGCCCCCTGGAGCAGTACTTC | CASSPRVAGGPLEQYF
TRBJ2-2 | TRBD2 | TRBV5-4 | 17 | . | TGTGCCAGCAGCTGTAAGACTAGCTACCTTTTAGACGGGGAGCTGTTTTTT | CASSCKTSYLLDGELFF
TRBJ2-1 | TRBD2 | TRBV28 | 14 | . | TGTGCCAGCAGGGGACTAGGGATTACCAATGAGCAGTTCTTC | CASRGLGITNEQFF
TRBJ2-7 | TRBD2 | TRBV27 | 14 | . | TGTGCCAGCGAAACCCGGGAGGGGGACTACGAGCAGTACTTC | CASETREGDYEQYF
TRBJ2-1 | TRBD2 | TRBV9 | 16 | . | TGTGCCAGCAGCGCCCCCCGGGGGGGACCGTACAATGAGCAGTTCTTC | CASSAPRGGPYNEQFF
TRBJ1-1 | . | TRBV21-1 | 17 | once | TGTGCCAGCAGCAAAAGGTCAGGGAACAGGGGGAACACTGAAGCTTTCTTT | CASSKRSGNRGNTEAFF
TRBJ1-5 | TRBD1 | TRBV11-3 | 13 | . | TGTGCCAAAAACAGGGGTATCGATCAGCCCCAGCATTTT | CAKNRGIDQPQHF
TRBJ2-4 | . | TRBV2 | 15 | . | TGTGCCAGCACCGGAATGGGTAGGGGGAGAAACATTCAGTACTTC | CASTGMGRGRNIQYF
TRBJ2-1 | TRBD2 | TRBV7-2 | 14 | . | TGTGCCACCCCCGCGGGAGAGTCGTACAATGAGCAGTTCTTC | CATPAGESYNEQFF
TRBJ2-2 | . | TRBV5-1 | 14 | . | TGCGCCAGCAGCTCCGACCCGGGGACCGGGGAGCTGTTTTTT | CASSSDPGTGELFF
TRBJ2-3 | TRBD1 | TRBV29-1 | 13 | . | TGCAGCGTTCAAGACAGGGTCACAGATACGCAGTATTTT | CSVQDRVTDTQYF
TRBJ2-7 | TRBD1 | TRBV10-3 | 18 | . | TGTGCCATCAGTGAAGGAGACAGGGAAACGGCCGTCTCCTACGAGCAGTACTTC | CAISEGDRETAVSYEQYF
TRBJ2-7 | TRBD1 | TRBV28 | 13 | . | TGTGCCAGCAGTGGGACAGGGGCCTACGAGCAGTACTTC | CASSGTGAYEQYF
TRBJ2-7 | TRBD2 | TRBV15 | 17 | . | TGTGCCACCAGCAGAGGGAAGCAACTAGCGGTCCTCTCCGAGCAGTACTTC | CATSRGKQLAVLSEQYF
TRBJ2-7 | . | TRBV28 | 12 | . | TGTGCCAGCAGTTTTCCGACAAACGAGCAGTGCTTC | CASSFPTNEQCF
TRBJ2-1 | TRBD1 | TRBV20-1 | 11 | . | TGCAGTGCTAGGGTGGAGCAGGGGGCGTTCTTC | CSARVEQGAFF
TRBJ2-7 | . | TRBV2 | 17 | . | TGTGCCAGCAGTGAATCGACCAGGGGTTCGATCTCCTACGAGCAGTACTTC | CASSESTRGSISYEQYF
TRBJ1-2 | . | TRBV5-4 | 14 | few | TGTGCCAGCAGCTACCCGGAACAGGGCTATGGCTACACCTTC | CASSYPEQGYGYTF
TRBJ1-2 | . | TRBV6-5 | 13 | . | TGTGCCAGCACGGTTCTGGGGGCGGTAGGCTACACCTTC | CASTVLGAVGYTF
TRBJ1-1 | . | TRBV15 | 13 | . | TGTGCCACCAGCAGAGATGAAGGGGGAAGACCTTTCTTT | CATSRDEGGRPFF
TRBJ2-3 | TRBD2 | TRBV5-1 | 19 | . | TGCGCCAGCAGCGGGGGGACTAGCGGGAGAAACGGGGGCACAGATACGCAGTATTTT | CASSGGTSGRNGGTDTQYF
TRBJ1-3 | . | TRBV9 | 14 | . | TGTGCCAGCAGCGTAGGGGCAGGTGGAAACACCATATATTTT | CASSVGAGGNTIYF
TRBJ2-7 | TRBD2 | TRBV4-2 | 17 | . | TGTGCCAGCAGCCAAGATCCTTGGCTAGCGGGAGCCCACGAGCAGTACTTC | CASSQDPWLAGAHEQYF
TRBJ1-5 | TRBD1 | TRBV7-9 | 14 | once | TGTGCCAGCAGCGCCACAGGGGTAAATCAGCCCCAGCATTTT | CASSATGVNQPQHF
TRBJ1-2 | . | TRBV21-1 | 14 | . | TGTGCCAGCAGCATTACGGGTCCGTCTTATGGCTACACCTTC | CASSITGPSYGYTF